This T cell receptor (beta chain) is from a study of T cell responses to AZD1222 COVID-19 vaccine. General study points: Following two doses of AZD1222, Spike-specific TCR breadth and depth rose. Clonal diversity may have been underestimated, and the donors were mostly white British, with more females than males.

Comment on this clone: The antigen remains unidentified.

The assay was immunoSEQ multiplex PCR, and TCRdb's table has in-frame clones only and misses some. The sample lists 140,000 to 150,000 clones, approximately 90% seen once, with 2.5% to 4% in the top ten. With 2 bases removed from V and 6 bases from J, the gap between germline ends came to 25 bases. Germline V gene lookup returns CDR1 SGHVS and CDR2 FNYEAQ. The CDR3 runs 19 residues. The source of this sequence is an adult who received the AZD1222 COVID-19 vaccine. The chain carries TRBV7-6 and TRBJ2-2, with D possibly matching TRBD1 (5 bases). Sequencing used peripheral blood, obtained 28 days after the second AZD1222 dose. The CDR3 here is CASSLTAGIPLRGAGELFF. In DNA, the CDR3 is TGTGCCAGCAGCTTAACGGCAGGGATCCCTTTGCGAGGAGCCGGGGAGCTGTTTTTT.